A single TCR beta chain is shown here with its context. TCRdb's table, derived via immunoSEQ multiplex PCR, lists solely in-frame clones and lacks some. This sample has some 190,000 clones, with around nine tenths found just once. This record belongs to a study of blood T cell repertoires in COVID-19. V was clipped by 0 bases and J by 3 bases; unmatched bases: 7. This CDR3 is built from 16 residues. The germline V gene has CDR1 LGHNA and CDR2 YNFKEQ. Sequenced sample: peripheral blood. The clonotype comes from a woman aged 40-49 years who had recovered from COVID-19. The chain links TRBV4-2 to TRBJ2-7; 8 nucleotides match TRBD2. The CDR3 sequence: CASSQDQSGRYYEQYF. CDR3 nucleotides: TGTGCCAGCAGCCAAGATCAAAGCGGGAGATACTACGAGCAGTACTTC.